A selection of T cell receptor beta chains follows, all from one sample in a study of technical replicates of blood from a handful of donors. Sequencing was performed with immunoSEQ multiplex PCR; in TCRdb, only in-frame clones are kept and a portion is missing. The repertoire holds 78,000 or so clones, with 90% to 95% as singletons. Sequenced sample: T cells isolated from PBMCs. Receptor source: a human donor in good health. Some clones in this sample may be carry-over from other donors' samples. Both conserved end residues are part of each CDR3. The D gene is left open where the match is weak. Clone size appears in some rows only: once, few, many, or a class for an expanded clone.

j_call	d_call	v_call	clone_size	cdr3_nt	cdr3_aa
TRBJ2-2	TRBD2	TRBV5-5	NA	TGTGCCAGCAGCTTGGGCCGCGGACTAGCGGGAGGGGGGCTGTTTTTT	CASSLGRGLAGGGLFF
TRBJ2-1	NA	TRBV6-5	NA	TGTGCCAGCAGTCCCGCCCACATTGGTGAGCAGTTCTTC	CASSPAHIGEQFF
TRBJ2-7	NA	TRBV29-1	NA	TGCAGCGTTGACACAGGGCGAAACCTCTACGAGCAGTACTTC	CSVDTGRNLYEQYF
TRBJ2-5	NA	TRBV18	NA	TGTGCCAGCTCACCAACTTGGGAGTCCCTCCAAGAGACCCAGTACTTC	CASSPTWESLQETQYF
TRBJ1-1	TRBD1	TRBV29-1	few	TGCAGCGTTGAAGTGGTAGTCACCGGACAGGGTAACACTGAAGCTTTCTTT	CSVEVVVTGQGNTEAFF
TRBJ1-1	NA	TRBV6-1	NA	TGTGCCAGCAGTGAAGACTATGGGTCAGCCGATGAAGCTTTCTTT	CASSEDYGSADEAFF
TRBJ1-3	TRBD1	TRBV6-1	NA	TGTGCCAGCAGGGCCGGGACAGCGGTAGGAAACACCATATATTTT	CASRAGTAVGNTIYF
TRBJ1-1	NA	TRBV28	NA	TGTGCCAGCAGCCATCTGCCTCCGGGAGTGCCGACCTCCACTGAAGCTTTCTTT	CASSHLPPGVPTSTEAFF
TRBJ1-2	NA	TRBV6-5	NA	TGTGCCAGCGGGCAGACAGTGTATGGCTACACCTTC	CASGQTVYGYTF
TRBJ2-7	TRBD2	TRBV30	once	TGTGCCTGGAGGATGGGACGGACTAGCGGGGGGTACGAGCAGTACTTC	CAWRMGRTSGGYEQYF
TRBJ2-7	NA	TRBV10-2	NA	TGCGCCAGCAGCGTCAGTAAACCCGAGCAGTACTTC	CASSVSKPEQYF
TRBJ2-1	TRBD2	TRBV7-8	NA	TGTGCCAGCAGCGCCCCGGGCGGGGGGACCTACAATGAGCAGTTCTTC	CASSAPGGGTYNEQFF
TRBJ2-3	TRBD1	TRBV6-5	NA	TGTGCCAGCAAGGGGACAGGGATCACAGATACGCAGTATTTT	CASKGTGITDTQYF
TRBJ2-1	TRBD2	TRBV12-5	NA	TGTGCTAGTGGTTTGAGACTAGCGGACAATGAGCAGTTCTTC	CASGLRLADNEQFF
TRBJ1-1	NA	TRBV6-5	NA	TGTGCCAGCAATCAGGATATGAACACTGAAGCTTTCTTT	CASNQDMNTEAFF
TRBJ2-2	NA	TRBV14	NA	TGTGCCAGCAGCATACGGGAGCCCACCGGGGAGCTGTTTTTT	CASSIREPTGELFF
TRBJ2-7	NA	TRBV6-6	NA	TGTGCCAGCAGTTATGCTAAAGACAGCCACTCCTACGAGCAGTACTTC	CASSYAKDSHSYEQYF
TRBJ2-3	TRBD2	TRBV5-8	NA	TGTGCCAGCAGCTTGACGGGAGGGAGCACAGATACGCAGTATTTT	CASSLTGGSTDTQYF
TRBJ2-7	TRBD2	TRBV2	NA	TGTGCCAGCAGCTCTAGCGGGAGGCGCTACGAGCAGTACTTC	CASSSSGRRYEQYF
TRBJ1-2	NA	TRBV30	NA	TGTGCCTGGAACGCTATCTCTGGCTACACCTTC	CAWNAISGYTF
TRBJ2-5	TRBD2	TRBV7-6	NA	TGTGCCAGCAGCTTAGATGCTAGCGGAGAGACCCAGTACTTC	CASSLDASGETQYF
TRBJ2-7	NA	TRBV6-5	NA	TGTGCCTCAGCACGGACTGTCGCTCGGGACGAGCAGTACTTC	CASARTVARDEQYF
TRBJ1-1	NA	TRBV5-1	NA	TGCGCCAGCAGCTTGGGCCTACTCTCGCGGAAGACTGAAGCTTTCTTT	CASSLGLLSRKTEAFF
TRBJ1-2	NA	TRBV28	NA	TGTGCCAGCAGCCTGTCTGACAGCAACTATGGCTACACCTTC	CASSLSDSNYGYTF
TRBJ2-7	NA	TRBV19	NA	TGTGCCAGTAGTGGTCAGGGGGGCGAGCAGTACTTC	CASSGQGGEQYF
TRBJ1-1	NA	TRBV5-1	NA	TGCGCCAGCAGCTCTGTTGTCGGAGGGAACACTGAAGCTTTCTTT	CASSSVVGGNTEAFF
TRBJ2-1	TRBD2	TRBV5-4	NA	TGTGCCAGCAGCTGGGGGACTAGCGCCTACAATGAGCAGTTCTTC	CASSWGTSAYNEQFF
TRBJ1-1	TRBD1	TRBV7-8	NA	TGTGCCAGCAGCTCCACAGGGGTAGGAGAAGCTTTCTTT	CASSSTGVGEAFF
TRBJ1-3	NA	TRBV7-9	NA	TGTGCCAGCAGCCTCGATGGGCTTGCAAACACCATATATTTT	CASSLDGLANTIYF
TRBJ1-5	TRBD1	TRBV2	NA	TGTGCCAGCAGGGGCGACAGGGGGCAAGGCAATCAGCCCCAGCATTTT	CASRGDRGQGNQPQHF
TRBJ2-3	NA	TRBV2	NA	TGTGCCAGCAACTTACTAGGGAGCACAGATACGCAGTATTTT	CASNLLGSTDTQYF
TRBJ2-7	NA	TRBV5-1	NA	TGCGCCAGCAGCCCCCGGGACACCCAAATCTTATCCTACGAGCAGTACTTC	CASSPRDTQILSYEQYF
TRBJ2-5	NA	TRBV20-1	NA	TGCAGTGCCCCTCAAGAGACCCAGTACTTC	CSAPQETQYF
TRBJ2-1	NA	TRBV28	NA	TGTGCCAGCAGTTTTAACAGGGAGCAGTTCTTC	CASSFNREQFF
TRBJ2-5	TRBD2	TRBV20-1	NA	TGCAGCGGACTAGGTTTCGAGACCCAGTACTTC	CSGLGFETQYF
TRBJ2-7	NA	TRBV10-3	NA	TGTGCCATCAGTGATAGTGGGGGGTCCTACGAGCAGTACTTC	CAISDSGGSYEQYF
TRBJ2-7	TRBD2	TRBV7-6	NA	TGTGCCAGCAGCTTAGGCGGGGGGAAATCATACGAGCAGTACTTC	CASSLGGGKSYEQYF
TRBJ1-2	TRBD1	TRBV30	NA	TGTGCCTGGAGTGGACAGGGAATTATTGGCTACACCTTC	CAWSGQGIIGYTF
TRBJ1-1	TRBD1	TRBV4-1	NA	TGCGCCAGCAGCCAAATGCCGGGACAGGGGTATGTCACTGAAGCTTTCTTT	CASSQMPGQGYVTEAFF
TRBJ1-5	NA	TRBV5-6	NA	TGTGCCAGCAGCTTGTTTGGGGCTAGCAATCAGCCCCAGCATTTT	CASSLFGASNQPQHF
TRBJ1-5	NA	TRBV7-9	once	TGTGCCAGCAGCTTAGATGCAGGGAACCAGCCCCAGCATTTT	CASSLDAGNQPQHF
TRBJ1-2	NA	TRBV5-6	NA	TGTGCCAGCAGCCCCCTGAAGTCAGGGACTAACTATGGCTACACCTTC	CASSPLKSGTNYGYTF
TRBJ1-1	NA	TRBV10-3	NA	TGTGCCATCAGTGAGTATATGGGGGGAAGGAACACTGAAGCTTTCTTT	CAISEYMGGRNTEAFF
TRBJ1-1	TRBD1	TRBV9	few	TGTGCCAGCAGCGTAGCGCCAGGGGGGAACACTGAAGCTTTCTTT	CASSVAPGGNTEAFF
TRBJ1-2	TRBD1	TRBV28	NA	TGTGCCAGCAGTTTACGACTAAATCCGGGACAGGGGGCCGGCTATGGCTACACCTTC	CASSLRLNPGQGAGYGYTF
TRBJ1-3	NA	TRBV4-1	NA	TGCGCCAGCAGCCAAGAGGGAGGGACGGTCCCCTGGCATTTT	CASSQEGGTVPWHF
TRBJ2-3	TRBD2	TRBV30	once	TGTGCTCGGGAGGGGGGTAGCGGGGGCACAGATACGCAGTATTTT	CAREGGSGGTDTQYF
TRBJ1-3	TRBD1	TRBV5-6	once	TGTGCCAGCAGCGCCCCGACAGGGTCTGGAAACACCATATATTTT	CASSAPTGSGNTIYF
TRBJ2-1	TRBD1	TRBV11-2	once	TGTGCCAGCAGCTTAGATCGGTGGGGACAGGGGGATAGCTCCTACAATGAGCAGTTCTTC	CASSLDRWGQGDSSYNEQFF